This T cell receptor beta chain was captured by sequencing in a study of regulatory T cells in long-lasting Graves disease. The time point: persistent/refractory GD, antithyroid drugs over 5 years with positive TRAb. There was RNA extracted from PBMCs, and the TCR library was made from it. Criteria from the American Thyroid Association guidelines were applied to diagnose Graves' disease. The CDR3 runs to 12 residues. The V gene lost 5 bases and the J gene lost 10 bases, with 12 bases spanning the gap. This clonotype was recorded a few times. According to the study, TCR beta libraries were built with iRepertoire HTBI primers and CDR3-region Arm-PCR. Original handling: Analysis of the samples identified around 60 TRBV and 14 to 15 TRBJ segments. One entry per CDR3 protein results from TCRdb running MiXCR on the multiplex PCR reads. In this record, the V and J calls reflect TCRdb's handling and not the investigators' own analysis. The sample contains under 450,000 distinct CDR3 sequences, around a quarter of which appear only once.

This specimen was peripheral blood mononuclear cells (PBMCs), taken when the disease was refractory, from a patient treated with antithyroid drugs. The V and J genes are TRBV12-3 or TRBV12-4 and TRBJ2-1; D unclear. This TCR came from a female donor with Graves disease. The CDR3 region is CASSRLNQEQFF. The DNA for the CDR3 is TGTGCCAGCAGTCGGCTTAATCAAGAGCAGTTCTTC.